This T cell receptor (beta chain) stems from a study of shared clonotypes between healthy human individuals (TCRdb year 2020). A note on the overall study: A couple of women and three men aged 18 to 49 years were included in the cohort. The study deeply sequenced blood TCR repertoires of about five healthy adults to estimate repertoire size and the extent of clonotype sharing between individuals. Per donor, three plates each were used for CD4 naive and CD4 memory, two for CD8 naive, and one for CD8 memory. To increase sequencing depth and limit assay-specific biases, TCR repertoire library preparation and sequencing were carried out by different laboratories using diverse techniques. Between about 0.85 and 9.5 billion PBMCs per donor were obtained by leukapheresis.

Using the deep immunoSEQ assay, multiplex PCR amplified TCR CDR3 regions from genomic DNA. Genomic DNA extracted from each cell subset was distributed evenly over all wells of several immunoSEQ 96-well plates, and each plate served as one replicate. For sorted subsets, 150 to 250 ng genomic DNA, equal to some 30,000 T cell genomes, was loaded into each replicate PCR. Purified libraries were measured with a Qubit 3.0 fluorometer, size-checked on a Bioanalyzer 2100, and measured again with the KAPA Library Quantification kit. Every immunoSEQ 96-well plate was sequenced on a separate single-read 150-cycle Illumina NextSeq 550 flow cell. Per the authors' processing: The immunoSEQ output contained only junctional sequences without quality scores, so filtering could not match that applied to full-length reads. To assign V/J genes and CDR3, sequences were annotated using PyIR, a Python wrapper for IgBLAST v1.9, with IMGT germline references. Reads with weak V/J assignments (E-value above 1e-6), missing CDR3, stop codons, out-of-frame junctions, or ambiguous translated residues were removed. V3J clonotypes were defined by identical inferred V gene, J gene, and CDR3 amino acid sequence. To compute the percentage overlap between repertoires, the number of shared unique clonotypes was divided by the size of the smaller repertoire. Repertoire richness was assessed with RTK rarefaction, the Chao1 estimator, and Recon v2.1 estimates of unobserved clonotypes. Generation probabilities were computed with OLGA for all TCRbeta clonotypes obtained by the gDNA method from several donors. Sourced from immuneACCESS, this table was stored by TCRdb with only in-frame sequences that have V and J called. A share of the clones is absent; for the studies checked, an unresolved V gene accounts for under half, and the remainder has no known explanation. V and J calls and clone size follow that table, whereas D and trimming were derived from the DNA. This sample holds over a million clones; more than 60% were observed only once. The ten largest account for over 1.3% of the sample.

Healthy HIV-negative adults with no recently reported acute infections or vaccinations were included as donors. Every donor was a Caucasian adult living in Nashville, Tennessee, USA. CD4+ T cells were enriched through magnetic negative selection, after which naive cells were positively selected on CD45RA and the remaining negative fraction served as the memory subset. After blood collection by leukapheresis, PBMCs were isolated using Ficoll-Histopaque density gradient centrifugation and then cryopreserved in the vapor phase of liquid nitrogen. Purity and quantity of every magnetically sorted T cell population were checked by analytical flow cytometry. From each sorted fraction, genomic DNA was isolated and quantified by UV absorbance on a Nanodrop 2000c. Beyond this particular receptor, the publication reports: When a handful of donors were compared, the shared fraction of clonotypes was about 5.5% for naive CD4, less than 4% for naive CD8, 2.3% for memory CD4, and 0.4% for memory CD8. Estimated clonotype richness was generally larger for naive than for memory subsets. Rarefaction of sorted-subset datasets indicated incomplete sequencing despite the large sequencing depth. Because the study included a small number of donors, the genetic and exposure-history diversity represented was limited. Sampling was restricted to blood, and TCR repertoires in tissue are likely to differ from TCR repertoires in blood. Compared with non-shared clonotypes, clonotypes shared by all four sorted-subset donors had higher generation probabilities. Based on pairwise subsampling, the degree of clonotype sharing among donors was expected to be affected by sequencing depth.

As to this clone: This clone's antigen is unknown. Base qualities were left out, and no much larger clone turns up one base away.

Trimming takes 5 bases from V and 7 bases from J, and the germline ends sit 18 bases apart. The CDR3 runs 14 amino acids, cysteine and phenylalanine included. Left in the record is the CDR3 DNA by itself, 42 bases read in frame from the first base. Based on the germline V gene (reference sequence), the CDR1 and CDR2 sequences are LNHDA and SQIVND. Material: memory CD4+ T cells sorted from blood. What the cell subset or site label conveys for this sample: CD45RA-negative fraction. The sequence came from a man aged 18 to 35 in good health. The receptor chain draws on TRBV19 and TRBJ2-7; the D gene assignment is perhaps TRBD1 or TRBD2, with each matching 7 bases. The CDR3 protein: CASSRPDREGEQYF. The DNA sequence is as follows: TGTGCCAGTAGTCGCCCCGACAGGGAGGGAGAGCAGTACTTC.